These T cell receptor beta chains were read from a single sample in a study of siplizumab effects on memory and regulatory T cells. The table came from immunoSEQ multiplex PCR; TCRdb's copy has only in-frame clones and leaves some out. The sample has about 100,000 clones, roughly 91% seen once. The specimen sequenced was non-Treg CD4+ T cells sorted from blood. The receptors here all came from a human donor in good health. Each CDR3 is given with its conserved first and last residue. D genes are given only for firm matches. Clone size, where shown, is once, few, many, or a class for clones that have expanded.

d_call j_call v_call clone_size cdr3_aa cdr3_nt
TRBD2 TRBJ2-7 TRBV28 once CASSGTSGRMSYEQYF TGTGCCAGCAGTGGGACTAGCGGGAGAATGTCCTACGAGCAGTACTTC
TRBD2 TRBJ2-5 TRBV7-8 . CASSFRLAGVQYF TGTGCCAGCAGCTTTCGACTAGCGGGAGTACAGTACTTC
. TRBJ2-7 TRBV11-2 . CASRYAGTHSYEQYF TGTGCCAGCAGATACGCCGGGACTCACTCCTACGAGCAGTACTTC
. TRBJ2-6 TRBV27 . CASSYRAESSGANVLTF TGTGCCAGCAGTTACCGTGCGGAGAGCTCTGGGGCCAACGTCCTGACTTTC
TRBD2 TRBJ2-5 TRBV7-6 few CASSFGREGETQYF TGTGCCAGCAGCTTTGGAAGGGAGGGAGAGACCCAGTACTTC
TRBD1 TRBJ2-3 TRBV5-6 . CASSPGTGGGNTQYF TGTGCCAGCAGCCCAGGGACAGGGGGCGGGAATACGCAGTATTTT
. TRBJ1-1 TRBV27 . CASSHLGSSEAFF TGTGCCAGCAGCCACCTCGGGAGCTCTGAAGCTTTCTTT
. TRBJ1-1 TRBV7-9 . CASSLGSRDGTEAFF TGTGCCAGCAGCTTAGGCAGCAGGGACGGGACTGAAGCTTTCTTT
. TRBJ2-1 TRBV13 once CASSLGPEQFF TGTGCCAGCAGCTTAGGTCCTGAGCAGTTCTTC
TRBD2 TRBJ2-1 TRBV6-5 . CASSLSGSSYNEQFF TGTGCCAGCAGTCTTAGCGGGAGCTCCTACAATGAGCAGTTCTTC
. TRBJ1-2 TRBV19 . CASSIPGPRGNGYTF TGTGCCAGTAGTATACCGGGGCCCAGGGGAAATGGCTACACCTTC
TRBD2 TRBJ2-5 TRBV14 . CASSLLAGGETQYF TGTGCCAGCAGCCTGCTAGCGGGAGGCGAGACCCAGTACTTC
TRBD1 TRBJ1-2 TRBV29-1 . CSVAGQGTYGYTF TGCAGCGTTGCGGGACAGGGGACCTATGGCTACACCTTC
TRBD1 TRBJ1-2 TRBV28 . CASSSTWTGERDYGYTF TGTGCCAGCAGTTCAACCTGGACAGGGGAACGGGACTATGGCTACACCTTC
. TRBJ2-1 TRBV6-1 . CASRGAGGSYNEQFF TGTGCCAGCAGGGGTGCAGGGGGGTCCTACAATGAGCAGTTCTTC
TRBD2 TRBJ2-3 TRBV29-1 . CSVGRGGSQITDTQYF TGCAGCGTTGGAAGGGGCGGGAGTCAGATCACAGATACGCAGTATTTT
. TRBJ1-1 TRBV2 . CASSHRRLGTEAFF TGTGCCAGCAGTCACCGGAGGCTGGGCACTGAAGCTTTCTTT
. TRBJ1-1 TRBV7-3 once CASSLSRNTEAFF TGTGCCAGCAGCTTAAGCAGGAACACTGAAGCTTTCTTT
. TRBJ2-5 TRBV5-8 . CASSFVVGLETQYF TGTGCCAGCAGCTTCGTAGTGGGGCTTGAGACCCAGTACTTC
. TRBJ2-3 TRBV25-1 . CASSEAGQSTDTQYF TGTGCCAGCAGTGAAGCGGGACAGAGCACAGATACGCAGTATTTT
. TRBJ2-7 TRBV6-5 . CASRQTGSYEQYF TGTGCCAGCAGGCAAACAGGGTCCTACGAGCAGTACTTC
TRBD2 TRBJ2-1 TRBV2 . CASSERASGFNEQFF TGTGCCAGCAGTGAAAGGGCTAGCGGGTTCAATGAGCAGTTCTTC
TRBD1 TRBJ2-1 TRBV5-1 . CASSLPTGGEQFF TGCGCCAGCAGCTTGCCCACAGGGGGTGAGCAGTTCTTC
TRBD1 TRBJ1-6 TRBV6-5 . CASSYDRGNNSPLHF TGTGCCAGCAGTTACGACAGGGGTAATAATTCACCCCTCCACTTT
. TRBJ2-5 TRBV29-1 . CSVYETQETQYF TGCAGCGTTTATGAGACCCAAGAGACCCAGTACTTC